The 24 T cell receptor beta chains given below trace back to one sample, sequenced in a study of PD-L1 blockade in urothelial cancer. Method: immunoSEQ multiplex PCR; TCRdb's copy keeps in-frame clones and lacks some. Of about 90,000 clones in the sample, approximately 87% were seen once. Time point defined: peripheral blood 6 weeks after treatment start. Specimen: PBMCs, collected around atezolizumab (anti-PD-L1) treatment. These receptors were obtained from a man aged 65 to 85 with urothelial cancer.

In DNA, the CDR3 is TGTGCCAGCAGCGGGGACTGGGAAAACATTCAGTACTTC. This translates into CASSGDWENIQYF. The rearrangement joins TRBV11-2 to TRBJ2-4; D is perhaps TRBD2 (6 bases). Germline-derived CDR1 and CDR2 are SGHAT and FQNNGV. This CDR3 region has 13 residues. Trimming cost V 5 bases and J 5 bases, with 10 bases left between them.

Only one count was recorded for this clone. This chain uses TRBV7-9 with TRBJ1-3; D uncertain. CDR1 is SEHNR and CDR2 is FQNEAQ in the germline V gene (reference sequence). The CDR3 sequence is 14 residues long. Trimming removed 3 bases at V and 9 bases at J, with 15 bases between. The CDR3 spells CASSFKAIAATIYF. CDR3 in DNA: TGTGCCAGCAGCTTTAAAGCAATCGCGGCCACCATATATTTT.

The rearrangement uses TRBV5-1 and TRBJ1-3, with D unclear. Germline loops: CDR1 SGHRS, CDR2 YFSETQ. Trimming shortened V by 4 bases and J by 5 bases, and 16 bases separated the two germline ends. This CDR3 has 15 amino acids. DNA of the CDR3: TGCGCCAGCAGCGCAGGACTGCAAGAGAGAAACACCATATATTTT. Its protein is CASSAGLQERNTIYF.

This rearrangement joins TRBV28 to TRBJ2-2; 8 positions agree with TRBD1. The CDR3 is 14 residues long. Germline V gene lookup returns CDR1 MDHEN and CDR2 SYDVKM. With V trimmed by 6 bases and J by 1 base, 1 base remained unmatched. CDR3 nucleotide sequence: TGTGCCAGCAGGGGGACAGGGAACACCGGGGAGCTGTTTTTT. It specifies CASRGTGNTGELFF.

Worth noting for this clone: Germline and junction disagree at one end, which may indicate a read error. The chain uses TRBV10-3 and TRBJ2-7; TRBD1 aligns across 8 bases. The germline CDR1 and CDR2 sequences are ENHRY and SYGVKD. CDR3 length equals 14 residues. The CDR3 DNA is TGTGCCAGCAGTCCCGGGACAGGCTCATACGAGCAGTACTTC. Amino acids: CASSPGTGSYEQYF.

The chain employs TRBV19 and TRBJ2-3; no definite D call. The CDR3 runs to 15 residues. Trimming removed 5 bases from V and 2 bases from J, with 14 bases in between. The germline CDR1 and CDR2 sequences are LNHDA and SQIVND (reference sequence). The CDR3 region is CASSYRLENTDTQYF. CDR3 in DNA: TGTGCCAGTAGTTATAGGCTGGAGAACACAGATACGCAGTATTTT.

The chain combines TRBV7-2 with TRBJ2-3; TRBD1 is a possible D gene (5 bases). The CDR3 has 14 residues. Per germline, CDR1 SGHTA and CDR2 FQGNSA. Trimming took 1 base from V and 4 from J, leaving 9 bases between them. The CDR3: CASSLGTPPDTQYF. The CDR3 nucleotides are TGTGCCAGCAGCTTAGGGACACCACCAGATACGCAGTATTTT.

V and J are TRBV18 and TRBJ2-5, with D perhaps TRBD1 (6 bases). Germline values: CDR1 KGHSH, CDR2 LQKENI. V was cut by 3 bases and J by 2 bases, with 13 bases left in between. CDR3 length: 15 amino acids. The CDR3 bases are TGTGCCAGCTCACCTACAGGGTGGGGGCAAGAGACCCAGTACTTC. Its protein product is CASSPTGWGQETQYF.

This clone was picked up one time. DNA for the CDR3: TGTGCCAGCAGCGCGGACAGGGGCTCTGGAAACACCATATATTTT. As protein: CASSADRGSGNTIYF. The genes are TRBV2 and TRBJ1-3, with 9 nucleotides matching TRBD1. CDR3 length equals 15 residues. Germline V gene lookup returns CDR1 SNHLY and CDR2 FYNNEI. V lost 6 bases, J lost 0 bases, and 3 bases stayed unmatched.

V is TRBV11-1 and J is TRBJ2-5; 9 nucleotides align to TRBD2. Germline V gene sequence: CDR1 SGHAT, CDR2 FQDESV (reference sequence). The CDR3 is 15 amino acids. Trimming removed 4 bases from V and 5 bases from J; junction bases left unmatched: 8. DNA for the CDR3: TGTGCCAGCAGCTCGACTAGCGGACCAGGGGAGACCCAGTACTTC. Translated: CASSSTSGPGETQYF.

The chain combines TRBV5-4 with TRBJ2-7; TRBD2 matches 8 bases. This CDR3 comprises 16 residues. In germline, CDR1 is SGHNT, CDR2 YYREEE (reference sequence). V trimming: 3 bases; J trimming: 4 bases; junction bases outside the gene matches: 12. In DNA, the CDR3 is TGTGCCAGCAGCTCAGGGAACGGGAGGGCCAGGTACGAGCAGTACTTC. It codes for CASSSGNGRARYEQYF.

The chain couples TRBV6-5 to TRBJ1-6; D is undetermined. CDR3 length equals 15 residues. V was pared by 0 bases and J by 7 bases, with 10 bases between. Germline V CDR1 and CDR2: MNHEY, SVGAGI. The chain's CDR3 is CASSYSWTGNSPLHF. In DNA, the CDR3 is TGTGCCAGCAGTTACTCTTGGACGGGGAATTCACCCCTCCACTTT.

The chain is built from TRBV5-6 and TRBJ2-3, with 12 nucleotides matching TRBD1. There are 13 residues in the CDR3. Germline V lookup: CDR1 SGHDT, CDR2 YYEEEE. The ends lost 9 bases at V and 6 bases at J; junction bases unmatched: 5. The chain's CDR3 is CATGTGGYDTQYF. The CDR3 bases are TGTGCCACCGGGACAGGGGGCTACGATACGCAGTATTTT.

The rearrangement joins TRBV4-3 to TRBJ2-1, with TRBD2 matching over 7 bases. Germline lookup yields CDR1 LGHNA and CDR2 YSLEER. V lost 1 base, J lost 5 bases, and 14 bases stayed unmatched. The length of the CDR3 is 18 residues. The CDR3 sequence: CASSQVVGEGGRDNEQFF. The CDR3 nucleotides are TGCGCCAGCAGCCAAGTAGTGGGGGAGGGCGGGAGAGACAATGAGCAGTTCTTC.

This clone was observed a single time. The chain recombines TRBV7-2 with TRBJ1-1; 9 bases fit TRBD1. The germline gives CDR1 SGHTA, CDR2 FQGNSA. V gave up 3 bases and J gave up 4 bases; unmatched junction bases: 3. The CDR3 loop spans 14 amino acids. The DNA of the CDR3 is TGTGCCAGCAGCTTCCCGGGACAGGGCACTGAAGCTTTCTTT. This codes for CASSFPGQGTEAFF.

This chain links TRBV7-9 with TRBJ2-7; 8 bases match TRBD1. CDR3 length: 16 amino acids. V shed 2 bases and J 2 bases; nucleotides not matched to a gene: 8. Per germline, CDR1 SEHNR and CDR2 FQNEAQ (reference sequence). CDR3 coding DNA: TGTGCCAGCAGCTTAAACGGACAGGGAGATGCCTACGAGCAGTACTTC. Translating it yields CASSLNGQGDAYEQYF.

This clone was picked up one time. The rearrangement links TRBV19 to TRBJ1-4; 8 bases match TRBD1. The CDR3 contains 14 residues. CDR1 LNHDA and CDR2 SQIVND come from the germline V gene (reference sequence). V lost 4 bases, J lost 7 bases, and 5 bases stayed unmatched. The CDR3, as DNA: TGTGCCAGTAGTACCAGGGGGCGCGGTGAAAAACTGTTTTTT. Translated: CASSTRGRGEKLFF.

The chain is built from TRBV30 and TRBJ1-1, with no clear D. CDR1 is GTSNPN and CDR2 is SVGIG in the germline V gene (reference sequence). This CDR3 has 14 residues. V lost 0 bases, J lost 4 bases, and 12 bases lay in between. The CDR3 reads CAWSVRRVGTEAFF. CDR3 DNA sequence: TGTGCCTGGAGTGTGCGGAGGGTGGGCACTGAAGCTTTCTTT.

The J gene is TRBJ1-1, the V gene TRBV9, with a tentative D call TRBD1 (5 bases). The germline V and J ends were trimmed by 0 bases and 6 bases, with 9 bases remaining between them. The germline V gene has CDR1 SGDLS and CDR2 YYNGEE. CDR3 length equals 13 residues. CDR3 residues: CASSVEATAEAFF. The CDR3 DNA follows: TGTGCCAGCAGCGTAGAGGCGACAGCTGAAGCTTTCTTT.

The CDR3, as DNA: TGTGCCAGCTCCCCGGACAGCCGTGGAAACACCATATATTTT. It codes for CASSPDSRGNTIYF. The chain employs TRBV18 and TRBJ1-3; a weak D match, TRBD1 (6 bases). The ends were cut back, 6 bases at V and 3 bases at J, with 12 bases in the middle. The CDR3 is 14 residues long. The germline V gene encodes CDR1 KGHSH and CDR2 LQKENI. Variable domain in full (rest from reference TRBV18 and TRBJ1-3): NAGVMQNPRHLVRRRGQEARLRCSPMKGHSHVYWYRQLPEEGLKFMVYLQKENIIDESGMPKERFSAEFPKEGPSILRIQQVVRGDSAAYFCASSPDSRGNTIYFGEGSWLTVV.

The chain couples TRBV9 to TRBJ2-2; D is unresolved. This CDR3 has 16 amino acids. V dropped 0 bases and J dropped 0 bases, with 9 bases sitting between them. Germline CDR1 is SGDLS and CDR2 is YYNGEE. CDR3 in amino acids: CASSVGQASNTGELFF. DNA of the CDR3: TGTGCCAGCAGCGTAGGGCAGGCCTCGAACACCGGGGAGCTGTTTTTT. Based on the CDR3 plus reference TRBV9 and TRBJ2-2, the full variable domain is DSGVTQTPKHLITATGQRVTLRCSPRSGDLSVYWYQQSLDQGLQFLIQYYNGEERAKGNILERFSAQQFPDLHSELNLSSLELGDSALYFCASSVGQASNTGELFFGEGSRLTVL.

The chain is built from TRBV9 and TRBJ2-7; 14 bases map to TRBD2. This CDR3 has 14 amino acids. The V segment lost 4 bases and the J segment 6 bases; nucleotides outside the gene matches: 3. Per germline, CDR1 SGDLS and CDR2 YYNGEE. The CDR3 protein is CASSLGLAGGEQYF. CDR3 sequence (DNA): TGTGCCAGCAGCCTCGGACTAGCGGGAGGCGAGCAGTACTTC.

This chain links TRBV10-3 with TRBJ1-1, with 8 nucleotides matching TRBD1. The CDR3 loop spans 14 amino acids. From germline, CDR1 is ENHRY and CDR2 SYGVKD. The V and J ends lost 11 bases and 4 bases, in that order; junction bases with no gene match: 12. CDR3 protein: CAGGGTGLVTEAFF. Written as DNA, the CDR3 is TGTGCCGGAGGAGGGACAGGTCTCGTCACTGAAGCTTTCTTT.

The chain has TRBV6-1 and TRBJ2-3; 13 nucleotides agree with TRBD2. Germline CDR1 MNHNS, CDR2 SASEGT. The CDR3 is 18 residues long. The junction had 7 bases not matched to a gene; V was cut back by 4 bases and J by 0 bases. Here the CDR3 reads CASSGLAGGNPSTDTQYF. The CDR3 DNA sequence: TGTGCCAGCAGTGGACTAGCGGGGGGAAACCCTAGCACAGATACGCAGTATTTT.